The 27 T cell receptor beta chains in this list originate from one sample, sequenced in a study of human T cells and chemical hapten exposure. Stated time point: patch test 1, 2 weeks after DPC sensitization. Treatment here: therapeutic diphenylcyclopropenone sensitization with weekly scalp DPC. TCRdb reprocessed the RACE reads with MiXCR, giving one entry per CDR3 protein. The sample shows about 120,000 distinct CDR3 sequences, roughly 13% of them seen only once. Sequenced material: whole blood, taken in connection with sensitization to the hapten diphenylcyclopropenone (DPC). The receptor source for this set is a man younger than 35 with alopecia areata. Some clones in this sample may be carry-over from other donors' samples.

The chain uses TRBV29-1 and TRBJ1-1, with 7 bases that match TRBD1. This CDR3 has 13 residues. The germline CDR1 and CDR2 sequences are SQVTM and ANQGSEA. The V and J ends lost 3 bases and 6 bases, in that order; junction bases with no gene match: 7. The CDR3 is CSVELAGGAEAFF. CDR3 in DNA: TGCAGCGTTGAGTTGGCAGGGGGGGCTGAAGCTTTCTTT. The full variable domain, rest sourced from reference TRBV29-1 and TRBJ1-1, is SAVISQKPSRDICQRGTSLTIQCQVDSQVTMMFWYRQQPGQSLTLIATANQGSEATYESGFVIDKFPISRPNLTFSTLTVSNMSPEDSSIYLCSVELAGGAEAFFGQGTRLTVV.

The V gene is TRBV7-2, the J gene TRBJ2-3; the D is unclear. CDR3 length equals 13 residues. Trimming removed 1 base from V and 6 bases from J, with 8 bases in between. Germline values: CDR1 SGHTA, CDR2 FQGNSA. CDR3 amino acids: CASSLEHRDTQYF. CDR3 bases: TGTGCCAGCAGCTTAGAGCACCGGGATACGCAGTATTTT.

In this sample, this clonotype turned up a few times. This sequence joins TRBV4-1 and TRBJ1-1; the match to TRBD1 covers 9 bases. V trimming: 3 bases; J trimming: 4 bases; junction bases outside the gene matches: 3. Germline assignment: CDR1 MGHRA and CDR2 YSYEKL. The CDR3 sequence is 14 residues long. CDR3 residues: CASSHKTGGTEAFF. The CDR3 region has the DNA TGCGCCAGCAGCCACAAGACAGGGGGCACTGAAGCTTTCTTT.

This clonotype has only a few counts. The chain couples TRBV4-3 to TRBJ1-5; the match to TRBD1 covers 7 bases. The CDR3 is made up of 14 amino acids. V was pared by 3 bases and J by 4 bases, with 3 bases of the junction left unmatched. CDR1 is LGHNA, CDR2 YSLEER, per germline. CDR3 sequence reads: CASSHGTVNQPQHF. The CDR3 DNA reads TGCGCCAGCAGCCACGGGACAGTAAATCAGCCCCAGCATTTT.

This clonotype was seen ten or more times. V gene TRBV28 combines with J gene TRBJ2-3; possibly TRBD1 for D (6 bases). This CDR3 is built from 15 residues. CDR1 is MDHEN and CDR2 is SYDVKM in the germline V gene. Trimming left V 4 bases short and J 1 base short, with 12 bases between. The CDR3 here is CASSSGTLGTDTQYF. The DNA of the CDR3 is TGTGCCAGCAGTTCGGGGACACTTGGCACAGATACGCAGTATTTT.

This clonotype was detected ten times or more. This chain connects TRBV27 to TRBJ1-1; D is ambiguous. Germline V gene data show CDR1 as MNHEY and CDR2 as SMNVEV (reference sequence). The germline V and J ends were trimmed by 8 bases and 4 bases, with 14 bases remaining between them. The CDR3 consists of 13 residues. This chain's CDR3 is CASGWGRGTEAFF. The CDR3 DNA follows: TGTGCCAGCGGGTGGGGAAGAGGCACTGAAGCTTTCTTT.

This clonotype was recorded a few times. The V and J genes are TRBV5-1 and TRBJ2-3; 12 nucleotides match TRBD2. CDR3 size: 17 residues. V shed 0 bases, J shed 1 base, and the junction held 3 bases outside the gene matches. Per the germline V gene, CDR1 is SGHRS and CDR2 is YFSETQ. CDR3 protein: CASSLAWTSGGTDTQYF. The CDR3 bases are TGCGCCAGCAGCTTGGCCTGGACTAGCGGGGGCACAGATACGCAGTATTTT.

The V gene is TRBV5-4, the J gene TRBJ1-1; no reliable D call. The germline V gene encodes CDR1 SGHNT and CDR2 YYREEE (reference sequence). V lost 2 bases to trimming and J lost 3 bases, with 8 bases between them. This CDR3 contains 13 residues. CDR3 sequence: CASSLELYTEAFF. CDR3 bases: TGTGCCAGCAGCTTAGAGCTCTACACTGAAGCTTTCTTT.

This clonotype came up a few times. This chain connects TRBV9 to TRBJ1-2; D remains unclear. This CDR3 spans 11 amino acids. In germline, CDR1 is SGDLS, CDR2 YYNGEE. Trimming stripped 2 bases from V and 8 bases from J, with 7 bases between. The CDR3 nucleotides read TGTGCCAGCAGCGTCGGCGTAGGCTACACCTTC. Its protein is CASSVGVGYTF.

This clonotype was seen many times. The gene calls are TRBV6-1 and TRBJ2-7, with 8 bases fitting TRBD1. Trimming took 6 bases from V and 6 from J; bases not matched to a gene: 7. Germline V gene data show CDR1 as MNHNS and CDR2 as SASEGT. The CDR3 length is 13 residues. CDR3 in DNA: TGTGCCAGCAGGAACGACAGGGGTGGCGAGCAGTACGTC. Its protein is CASRNDRGGEQYV.

The genes are TRBV28 and TRBJ1-5; unclear D gene. V lost 1 base and J 2 bases, leaving 12 bases between the germline ends. The germline V gene has CDR1 MDHEN and CDR2 SYDVKM. This CDR3 spans 16 amino acids. The DNA for the CDR3 is TGTGCCAGCAGTTTATTCAGCGGGGTAGGCAATCAGCCCCAGCATTTT. It encodes CASSLFSGVGNQPQHF.

In this sample, this clonotype turned up a few times. The chain joins TRBV20-1 to TRBJ2-3; TRBD2 matches at 8 bases. The CDR3 length is 15 residues. The V segment lost 4 bases and the J segment 1 base; nucleotides outside the gene matches: 7. Germline V gene sequence: CDR1 DFQATT, CDR2 SNEGSKA (reference sequence). This chain's CDR3 is CSATLAGLGTDTQYF. The CDR3 DNA reads TGCAGTGCTACTCTAGCGGGTTTGGGCACAGATACGCAGTATTTT.

This clonotype showed up just a few times. The chain is built from TRBV12-3 or TRBV12-4 and TRBJ1-6, with a tentative D call TRBD1 (5 bases). CDR3 length: 13 residues. Trimming pared 3 bases from V and 8 bases from J, leaving 8 bases between. The CDR3 protein is CASSFRGDSPLHF. In DNA, the CDR3 is TGTGCCAGCAGTTTTCGGGGGGATTCACCCCTCCACTTT.

The rearrangement joins TRBV4-3 to TRBJ2-3, with D possibly matching TRBD2 (6 bases). The CDR3 spans 19 residues. In germline, CDR1 is LGHNA, CDR2 YSLEER. Between the trimmed V and J ends, which lost 0 bases and 2 bases, there was a span of 21 bases. CDR3 residues: CASSQDPGLPTLITDTQYF. The CDR3 DNA reads as TGCGCCAGCAGCCAAGATCCGGGACTGCCAACGCTCATCACAGATACGCAGTATTTT.

The rearrangement uses TRBV6-5 and TRBJ2-1; weak D call: TRBD2 (5 bases). Per germline, CDR1 MNHEY and CDR2 SVGAGI. Trimming took 6 bases from V and 0 from J, leaving 15 bases between them. The CDR3 is made up of 16 amino acids. The CDR3, as DNA: TGTGCCAGCAGGATAAGGGCGGACTCCTCCTACAATGAGCAGTTCTTC. Translation: CASRIRADSSYNEQFF.

This clonotype occurred a few times. The V call is TRBV11-2, the J call TRBJ2-1; weak D call: TRBD2 (6 bases). Germline CDR1 reads SGHAT; CDR2 reads FQNNGV. The CDR3 is 16 amino acids. Trimming took off 0 bases at V and 4 bases at J, with 13 bases between the two ends. CDR3 region: CASSLDRRERYNEQFF. DNA of the CDR3: TGTGCCAGCAGCTTAGATCGGAGGGAGCGGTACAATGAGCAGTTCTTC.

This clonotype has just a few counts. CDR3 protein: CASSLTRWSYSTPSRRGITTQYF. The CDR3 DNA reads TGTGCCAGCAGCTTAACGCGATGGAGTTATTCGACCCCCAGTAGGCGGGGGATCACGACCCAGTACTTC. The V gene is TRBV7-8, the J gene TRBJ2-5; 7 bases line up with TRBD2. V gave up 2 bases and J gave up 7 bases; unmatched junction bases: 34. Germline values: CDR1 SGHVS, CDR2 FQNEAQ. The CDR3 is 23 residues long.

The rearrangement joins TRBV3-1 to TRBJ2-2; TRBD1 aligns across 8 bases. Losses at the gene ends were 0 bases for V and 14 bases for J; bases not matched to a gene: 8. The V gene's germline CDR1 is LGHDT and CDR2 YNNKEL (reference sequence). CDR3 length: 14 residues. The CDR3 region has the DNA TGTGCCAGCAGCCAAGATCTACAGGGGGTGATACTGTTTTTT. Amino acid sequence: CASSQDLQGVILFF. Supplemented by reference TRBV3-1 and TRBJ2-2, the full variable domain reads DTAVSQTPKYLVTQMGNDKSIKCEQNLGHDTMYWYKQDSKKFLKIMFSYNNKELIINETVPNRFSPKSPDKAHLNLHINSLELGDSAVYFCASSQDLQGVILFFGEGSRLTVL.

This clonotype came up a few times. The rearrangement joins TRBV7-2 to TRBJ2-3; 12 nucleotides agree with TRBD2. The CDR3 is made up of 17 amino acids. Germline-derived CDR1 and CDR2 are SGHTA and FQGNSA. J lost 5 bases, V lost 2 bases, and 8 bases had no gene match. The CDR3, as DNA: TGTGCCAGCAGCTTAAAGCTAGCGGGGGGGCGCGGAGATACGCAGTATTTT. This sequence encodes CASSLKLAGGRGDTQYF. Full variable domain (outside the CDR3, taken from reference TRBV7-2 and TRBJ2-3): GAGVSQSPSNKVTEKGKDVELRCDPISGHTALYWYRQSLGQGLEFLIYFQGNSAPDKSGLPSDRFSAERTGGSVSTLTIQRTQQEDSAVYLCASSLKLAGGRGDTQYFGPGTRLTVL.

This clonotype appeared a few times. The CDR3, as DNA: TGCAGCGTTGAAGTCGTAGGCCCCTACGAGCAGTACTTC. Protein product: CSVEVVGPYEQYF. The rearrangement joins TRBV29-1 to TRBJ2-7, with D unclear. The germline gives CDR1 SQVTM, CDR2 ANQGSEA. The CDR3 runs 13 residues. V was cut by 1 base and J by 2 bases, with 9 bases left in between.

The chain links TRBV29-1 to TRBJ1-1; D is perhaps TRBD1 (6 bases). From germline, CDR1 is SQVTM and CDR2 ANQGSEA. The CDR3 has 14 residues. V was cut by 3 bases and J by 0 bases, with 11 bases left in between. The CDR3 nucleotides are TGCAGCGTTGATAGGGGACACATGAACACTGAAGCTTTCTTT. Translation gives CSVDRGHMNTEAFF.

This clonotype turned up a few times. The V and J genes are TRBV10-3 and TRBJ1-5, with 11 bases aligning to TRBD1. With 3 bases clipped from V and 5 bases from J, the junction kept 6 bases outside the gene matches. This CDR3 comprises 16 residues. Germline lookup yields CDR1 ENHRY and CDR2 SYGVKD. The CDR3 region is CAISDPRTGGDQPQHF. DNA for the CDR3: TGTGCCATCAGTGACCCAAGGACAGGGGGCGATCAGCCCCAGCATTTT.

CDR3 nucleotide sequence: TGTGCAAGTCGCTTAGGAATGTGTGGCCAGTTGGGCTGGATGAACACTGAAGCTTTCTTT. Protein sequence: CASRLGMCGQLGWMNTEAFF. This rearrangement joins TRBV12-2 to TRBJ1-1. TRBV12-2 corresponds to a pseudogene. This CDR3 spans 20 amino acids.

The chain has TRBV6-1 and TRBJ2-7; D is possibly TRBD2 (6 bases). Trimming took off 5 bases at V and 6 bases at J, with 8 bases between the two ends. CDR1 MNHNS and CDR2 SASEGT come from the germline V gene. CDR3 length: 11 residues. The CDR3 nucleotides read TGTGCCAGCAGTAGGGGACTCGAGCAGTACTTC. Translation: CASSRGLEQYF.

This clonotype showed up just a few times. The chain links TRBV20-1 to TRBJ2-7; TRBD2 agrees at 7 bases. This CDR3 region has 14 residues. Germline lookup yields CDR1 DFQATT and CDR2 SNEGSKA (reference sequence). Trimming cost V 6 bases and J 5 bases; bases outside gene matches: 13. CDR3 sequence (DNA): TGCAGTGCCATTGCCGGCGGGGGAACAAACGAGCAGTACTTC. Its translation is CSAIAGGGTNEQYF.

This chain uses TRBV9 with TRBJ2-1; 13 bases match TRBD2. CDR3 length equals 15 residues. V shed 2 bases and J 4 bases; nucleotides not matched to a gene: 0. From germline, CDR1 is SGDLS and CDR2 YYNGEE. The CDR3 sequence: CASSVTSGGYNEQFF. CDR3 coding DNA: TGTGCCAGCAGCGTGACTAGCGGGGGGTACAATGAGCAGTTCTTC.

This rearrangement joins TRBV7-3 to TRBJ2-2, with TRBD1 as a possible D gene (5 bases). V was pared by 2 bases and J by 0 bases, with 7 bases between. Germline lookup yields CDR1 SGHTA and CDR2 FQGTGA. This CDR3 region has 15 residues. CDR3 bases: TGTGCCAGCAGCTTAGGGGCACCGAACACCGGGGAGCTGTTTTTT. Residues: CASSLGAPNTGELFF.